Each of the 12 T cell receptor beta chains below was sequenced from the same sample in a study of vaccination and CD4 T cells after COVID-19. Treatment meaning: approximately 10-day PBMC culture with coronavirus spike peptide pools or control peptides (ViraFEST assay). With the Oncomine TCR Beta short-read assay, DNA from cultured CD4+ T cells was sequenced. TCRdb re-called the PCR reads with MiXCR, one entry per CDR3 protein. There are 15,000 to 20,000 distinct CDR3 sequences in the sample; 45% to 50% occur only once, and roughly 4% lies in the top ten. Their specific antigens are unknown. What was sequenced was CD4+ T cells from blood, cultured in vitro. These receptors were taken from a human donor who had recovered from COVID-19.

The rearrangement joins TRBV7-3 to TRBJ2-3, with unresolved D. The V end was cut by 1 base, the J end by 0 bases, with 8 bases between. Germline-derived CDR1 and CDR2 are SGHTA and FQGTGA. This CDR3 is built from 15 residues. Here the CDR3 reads CASSLIPSSTDTQYF. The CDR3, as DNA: TGTGCCAGCAGCTTAATTCCCTCTAGCACAGATACGCAGTATTTT.

DNA for the CDR3: TGTGCCAGCAGCTCTACCGGGGAGCTGTTTTTT. Translation gives CASSSTGELFF. The chain is built from TRBV11-3 and TRBJ2-2; D unclear. CDR3 size: 11 residues. Trimming stripped 4 bases from V and 5 bases from J, with 2 bases between. Germline V gene sequence: CDR1 SGHNT, CDR2 YENEEA.

CDR3: CASSFRLSREGLGNEQFF. In DNA form, the CDR3 reads TGTGCCAGCAGCTTCCGACTATCGCGGGAGGGCCTAGGGAATGAGCAGTTCTTC. The rearrangement joins TRBV7-9 to TRBJ2-1; 9 nucleotides match TRBD2. CDR1 and CDR2 (germline): SEHNR, FQNEAQ (reference sequence). J was trimmed by 7 bases and V by 3 bases; bases with no gene match: 16. CDR3 length equals 18 residues.

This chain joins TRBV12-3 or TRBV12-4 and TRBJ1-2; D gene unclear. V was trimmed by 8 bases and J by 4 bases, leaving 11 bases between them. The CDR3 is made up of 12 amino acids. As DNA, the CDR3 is TGTGCCAGCTCCCAATCACTCTATGGCTACACCTTC. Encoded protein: CASSQSLYGYTF.

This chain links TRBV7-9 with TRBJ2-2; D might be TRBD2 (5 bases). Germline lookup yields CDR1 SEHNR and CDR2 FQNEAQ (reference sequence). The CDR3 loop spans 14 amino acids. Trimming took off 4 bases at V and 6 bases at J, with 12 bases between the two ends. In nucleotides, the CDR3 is TGTGCCAGCAGCTCCCGGGAAAGGGCCGGGGAGCTGTTTTTT. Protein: CASSSRERAGELFF.

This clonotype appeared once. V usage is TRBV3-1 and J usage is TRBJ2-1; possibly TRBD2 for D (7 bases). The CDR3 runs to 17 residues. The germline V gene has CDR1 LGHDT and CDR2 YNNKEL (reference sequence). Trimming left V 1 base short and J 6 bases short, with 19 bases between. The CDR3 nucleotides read TGTGCCAGCAGCCAAGTTATCGGGGGCGCGGGGGCCAATGAGCAGTTCTTC. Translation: CASSQVIGGAGANEQFF.

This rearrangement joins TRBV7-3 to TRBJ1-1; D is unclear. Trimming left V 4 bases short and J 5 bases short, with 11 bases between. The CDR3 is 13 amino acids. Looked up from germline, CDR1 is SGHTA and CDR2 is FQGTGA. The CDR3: CASSSVVGTEAFF. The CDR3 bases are TGTGCCAGCAGCTCCGTAGTGGGGACTGAAGCTTTCTTT.

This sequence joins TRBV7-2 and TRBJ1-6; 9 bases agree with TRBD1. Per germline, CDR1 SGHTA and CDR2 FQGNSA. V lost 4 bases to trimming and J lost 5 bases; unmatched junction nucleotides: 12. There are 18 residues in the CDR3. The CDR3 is CASSSPQTGTGNNSPLHF. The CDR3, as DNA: TGTGCCAGCAGCTCACCACAAACCGGGACAGGGAATAATTCACCCCTCCACTTT.

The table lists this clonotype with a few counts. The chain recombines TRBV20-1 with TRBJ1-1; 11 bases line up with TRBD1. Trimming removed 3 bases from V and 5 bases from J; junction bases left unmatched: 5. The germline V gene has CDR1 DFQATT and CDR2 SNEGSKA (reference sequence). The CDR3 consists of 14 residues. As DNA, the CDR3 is TGCAGTGCTAGTCGGACAGGGGGCGGGACTGAAGCTTTCTTT. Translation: CSASRTGGGTEAFF.

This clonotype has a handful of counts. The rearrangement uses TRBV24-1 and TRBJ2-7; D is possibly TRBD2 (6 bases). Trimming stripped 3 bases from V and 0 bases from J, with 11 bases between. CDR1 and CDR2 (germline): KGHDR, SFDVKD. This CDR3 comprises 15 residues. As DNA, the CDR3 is TGTGCCACCAGTGATAGCGGGCGCAGCTCCTACGAGCAGTACTTC. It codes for CATSDSGRSSYEQYF.

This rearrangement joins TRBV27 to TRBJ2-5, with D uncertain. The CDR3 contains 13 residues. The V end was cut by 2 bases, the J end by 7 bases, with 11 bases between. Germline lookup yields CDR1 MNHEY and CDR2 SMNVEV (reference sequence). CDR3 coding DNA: TGTGCCAGCAGTTTAGGTCCCCGGGCGACCCAGTACTTC. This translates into CASSLGPRATQYF.

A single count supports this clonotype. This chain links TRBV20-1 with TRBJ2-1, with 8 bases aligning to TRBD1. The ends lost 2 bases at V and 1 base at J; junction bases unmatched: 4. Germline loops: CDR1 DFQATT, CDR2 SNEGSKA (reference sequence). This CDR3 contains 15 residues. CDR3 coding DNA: TGCAGTGCTAGAACAGGGGGTCTTTCCTACAATGAGCAGTTCTTC. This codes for CSARTGGLSYNEQFF.